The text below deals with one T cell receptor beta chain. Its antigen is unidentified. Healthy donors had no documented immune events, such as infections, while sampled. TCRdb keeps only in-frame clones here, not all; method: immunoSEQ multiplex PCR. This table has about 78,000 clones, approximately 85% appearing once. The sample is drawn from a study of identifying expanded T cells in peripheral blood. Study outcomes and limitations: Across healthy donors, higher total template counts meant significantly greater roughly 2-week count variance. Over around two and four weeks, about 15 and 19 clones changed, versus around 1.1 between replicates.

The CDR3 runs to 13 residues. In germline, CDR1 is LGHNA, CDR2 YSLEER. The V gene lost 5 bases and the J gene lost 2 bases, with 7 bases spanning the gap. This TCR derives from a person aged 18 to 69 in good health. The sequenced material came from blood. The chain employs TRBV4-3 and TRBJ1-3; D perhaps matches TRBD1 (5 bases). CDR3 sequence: CASSGRAGNTIYF. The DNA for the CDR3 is TGCGCCAGCAGCGGCAGGGCTGGAAACACCATATATTTT.